Below, 28 T cell receptor beta chains from the same sample are listed, as sequenced in a study of blood T cell repertoires in COVID-19. Only in-frame clones appear in the TCRdb table, and some are missing; sequencing was by immunoSEQ multiplex PCR. In the table there are roughly 90,000 clones, 70% to 90% of which are singletons. What was sequenced was peripheral blood. Every receptor here comes from a man aged 50-59 years with COVID-19, enrolled during active disease.

The genes are TRBV20-1 and TRBJ1-2; D uncertain. V was trimmed by 3 bases and J by 6 bases, leaving 11 bases between them. This CDR3 has 12 residues. Per the germline V gene, CDR1 is DFQATT and CDR2 is SNEGSKA (reference sequence). The CDR3 coding sequence is TGCAGTGCTAGTTCCAGGTGGAATGGCTACACCTTC. It is translated as CSASSRWNGYTF.

The rearrangement joins TRBV5-4 to TRBJ1-1, with 12 bases matching TRBD1. Germline V gene lookup returns CDR1 SGHNT and CDR2 YYREEE (reference sequence). V was clipped by 2 bases and J by 3 bases; unmatched bases: 5. CDR3 length: 16 amino acids. The CDR3 DNA reads as TGTGCCAGCAGCTTCCCGGGACAGGGGGCAGACACTGAAGCTTTCTTT. It is translated as CASSFPGQGADTEAFF.

The genes are TRBV28 and TRBJ1-1, with D perhaps TRBD1 (5 bases). Between the trimmed V and J ends, which lost 6 bases and 3 bases, there was a span of 17 bases. The V gene's germline CDR1 is MDHEN and CDR2 SYDVKM. The CDR3 is made up of 15 amino acids. The DNA for the CDR3 is TGTGCCAGCAGGGGGGGAGGAGGAAGGGACACTGAAGCTTTCTTT. Amino acids: CASRGGGGRDTEAFF.

This chain links TRBV5-5 with TRBJ2-5; perhaps TRBD2 as D (6 bases). Per germline, CDR1 SGHKS and CDR2 YYEKEE (reference sequence). V was trimmed by 4 bases and J by 0 bases, leaving 22 bases between them. The CDR3 runs 18 residues. The CDR3 loop is CASSQWGGAASYQETQYF. The CDR3 DNA is TGTGCCAGCAGCCAATGGGGCGGGGCGGCCTCGTACCAAGAGACCCAGTACTTC.

The gene calls are TRBV6-5 and TRBJ1-3, with a weak D call TRBD1 (6 bases). The CDR3 has 15 amino acids. The germline V gene has CDR1 MNHEY and CDR2 SVGAGI. Deletions cut 6 bases from V and 8 bases from J, with 20 bases between. The CDR3 region is CASSTTGGGADTIYF. The CDR3 DNA sequence: TGTGCCAGCAGCACAACGGGGGGGGGCGCGGACACCATATATTTT.

V and J are TRBV10-3 and TRBJ2-3; 10 bases align to TRBD2. The germline CDR1 and CDR2 sequences are ENHRY and SYGVKD. Losses at the gene ends were 4 bases for V and 2 bases for J; bases not matched to a gene: 9. The CDR3 has 17 amino acids. CDR3 residues: CAISGGTLAGTTDTQYF. CDR3 bases: TGTGCCATCAGTGGCGGAACACTAGCGGGGACCACAGATACGCAGTATTTT.

This chain links TRBV18 with TRBJ1-2, with 7 bases identical to TRBD1. The germline V gene has CDR1 KGHSH and CDR2 LQKENI. This CDR3 spans 15 amino acids. The V and J ends lost 3 bases and 12 bases, in that order; junction bases with no gene match: 16. The CDR3 sequence is CASSPRQGSAIAHTF. The CDR3 DNA follows: TGTGCCAGCTCACCTCGACAGGGTTCCGCGATAGCCCACACCTTC.

This chain joins TRBV6-5 and TRBJ2-1, with D perhaps TRBD1 (5 bases). Looked up from germline, CDR1 is MNHEY and CDR2 is SVGAGI. The CDR3 is 14 residues long. V lost 2 bases to trimming and J lost 7 bases, with 12 bases between them. CDR3: CASSYEGARNEQFF. DNA of the CDR3: TGTGCCAGCAGTTACGAAGGGGCGCGGAATGAGCAGTTCTTC.

This clone was picked up one time. This chain connects TRBV9 to TRBJ2-1, with 8 bases lining up with TRBD2. Germline CDR1 and CDR2: SGDLS and YYNGEE. Trimming removed 4 bases from V and 1 base from J; junction bases left unmatched: 4. The CDR3 is made up of 15 amino acids. The DNA for the CDR3 is TGTGCCAGCAGCCCTCAGCGGGGGTCCTACAATGAGCAGTTCTTC. This gives the protein CASSPQRGSYNEQFF.

The chain has TRBV5-4 and TRBJ2-1; no clear D gene. The CDR3 length is 15 residues. Deletions cut 4 bases from V and 5 bases from J, with 16 bases between. Germline-derived CDR1 and CDR2 are SGHNT and YYREEE (reference sequence). CDR3 in DNA: TGTGCCAGCAGCCGCGGCGATTCGGTCAACAATGAGCAGTTCTTC. Protein sequence: CASSRGDSVNNEQFF.

The sample holds a few counts of this clone. This chain uses TRBV6-5 with TRBJ1-1; 9 bases are shared with TRBD1. Germline V gene lookup returns CDR1 MNHEY and CDR2 SVGAGI. This CDR3 spans 13 amino acids. J was trimmed by 8 bases and V by 6 bases; bases with no gene match: 7. CDR3 region: CASSRDRATEAFF. DNA for the CDR3: TGTGCCAGCAGCCGGGACAGGGCGACAGAAGCTTTCTTT.

The rearrangement joins TRBV11-2 to TRBJ1-3, with TRBD1 identical over 7 bases. Looked up from germline, CDR1 is SGHAT and CDR2 is FQNNGV. The CDR3 runs 14 residues. J gave up 2 bases and V 5 bases, and 3 bases lay outside the gene matches. CDR3 nucleotides: TGTGCCAGCAGCACCGGGACAGCTGGAAACACCATATATTTT. Translated: CASSTGTAGNTIYF.

The V and J genes are TRBV28 and TRBJ2-1; 7 bases agree with TRBD1. CDR3 size: 14 residues. Trimming at V came to 6 bases and at J to 12 bases, leaving 14 bases not matched to a gene. CDR1 MDHEN and CDR2 SYDVKM come from the germline V gene. Here the CDR3 reads CASSRQGMSKGQFF. CDR3 in DNA: TGTGCCAGCAGCCGACAGGGAATGAGCAAGGGGCAGTTCTTC.

The chain couples TRBV7-9 to TRBJ1-2; TRBD1 might be the D (5 bases). The ends were cut back, 4 bases at V and 5 bases at J, with 8 bases in the middle. Germline V gene sequence: CDR1 SEHNR, CDR2 FQNEAQ (reference sequence). The CDR3 has 12 residues. CDR3: CASSSGGYGYTF. The CDR3 nucleotides read TGTGCCAGCAGCTCTGGGGGGTATGGCTACACCTTC.

This clone was counted only a few times. The J gene is TRBJ1-5, the V gene TRBV5-7, with D possibly TRBD1 on 6 matching bases. TRBV5-7 is an ORF, with its function uncertain. V was shortened by 2 bases and J by 2 bases, with 8 bases between the two germline ends. The CDR3 totals 14 residues. The CDR3 DNA is TGTGCCAGCAGCTTTCGGACAGGCAATCAGCCCCAGCATTTT. This codes for CASSFRTGNQPQHF.

In the case of this clone: Other DNA sequences within the sample encode an identical CDR3. The chain couples TRBV18 to TRBJ1-2; the match to TRBD1 covers 7 bases. The V and J ends lost 6 bases and 2 bases, in that order; junction bases with no gene match: 6. This CDR3 has 14 amino acids. Germline V gene lookup returns CDR1 KGHSH and CDR2 LQKENI. The CDR3 region is CASSPGQSNYGYTF. Here the CDR3 DNA reads TGTGCCAGCTCCCCGGGACAGAGCAACTATGGCTACACCTTC.

This chain links TRBV27 with TRBJ1-5; TRBD1 is a possible D gene (5 bases). Germline CDR1 and CDR2: MNHEY and SMNVEV (reference sequence). The ends were cut back, 3 bases at V and 6 bases at J, with 15 bases in the middle. This CDR3 has 15 residues. The CDR3 region has the DNA TGTGCCAGCAGTTTTTCGGGAGGTAGGGGTCAGCCCCAGCATTTT. Amino acids: CASSFSGGRGQPQHF.

This sequence joins TRBV11-1 and TRBJ1-2, with 9 bases fitting TRBD1. V shed 5 bases, J shed 0 bases, and the junction held 7 bases outside the gene matches. Per the germline V gene, CDR1 is SGHAT and CDR2 is FQDESV (reference sequence). The CDR3 totals 16 residues. CDR3 DNA sequence: TGTGCCAGCAGCGCCGGGACAGGGTTTGCTAACTATGGCTACACCTTC. Its protein product is CASSAGTGFANYGYTF.

This chain's CDR3 is CASSPPPGQSNSPLHF. CDR3 nucleotides: TGTGCCAGCAGTCCCCCACCGGGACAGTCAAATTCACCCCTCCACTTT. The genes are TRBV28 and TRBJ1-6; the match to TRBD1 covers 7 bases. Per the germline V gene, CDR1 is MDHEN and CDR2 is SYDVKM. This CDR3 is built from 16 residues. V lost 5 bases, J lost 7 bases, and 11 bases stayed unmatched.

The chain employs TRBV18 and TRBJ2-3, with 10 nucleotides matching TRBD1. Germline lookup yields CDR1 KGHSH and CDR2 LQKENI. CDR3 length equals 14 residues. V dropped 6 bases and J dropped 3; count of bases not matched to a gene: 3. The CDR3 DNA follows: TGTGCCAGCTCCCGGGACAGGGGTACAGATACGCAGTATTTT. It yields the protein CASSRDRGTDTQYF.

The rearrangement joins TRBV19 to TRBJ1-4, with 7 nucleotides matching TRBD1. CDR1 and CDR2 (germline): LNHDA, SQIVND (reference sequence). The CDR3 is 18 amino acids. V shed 5 bases, J shed 0 bases, and the junction held 12 bases outside the gene matches. The CDR3 sequence is CASSAAYRGSATNEKLFF. In DNA, the CDR3 is TGTGCCAGTAGTGCCGCCTACAGGGGTAGCGCAACTAATGAAAAACTGTTTTTT.

The chain has TRBV19 and TRBJ1-5; D is perhaps TRBD1 (5 bases). The germline V gene encodes CDR1 LNHDA and CDR2 SQIVND (reference sequence). CDR3 size: 14 residues. Between the trimmed V and J ends, which lost 1 base and 10 bases, there was a span of 14 bases. The CDR3, as DNA: TGTGCCAGTAGTATAGTAGGGGTAAATGGTCCCCAGCATTTT. Translating it yields CASSIVGVNGPQHF.

Only one count was recorded for this clone. This sequence joins TRBV25-1 and TRBJ1-2; perhaps TRBD1 as D (5 bases). Trimming shortened V by 3 bases and J by 3 bases, and 8 bases separated the two germline ends. CDR1 and CDR2 (germline): MGHDK, SYGVNS. This CDR3 has 13 residues. This CDR3 is CASSEAQDYGYTF. CDR3 DNA: TGTGCCAGCAGTGAGGCACAGGACTATGGCTACACCTTC.

V usage is TRBV7-9 and J usage is TRBJ1-1; 8 nucleotides align to TRBD1. The CDR3 has 18 residues. Per the germline V gene, CDR1 is SEHNR and CDR2 is FQNEAQ (reference sequence). The V segment lost 0 bases and the J segment 0 bases; nucleotides outside the gene matches: 9. CDR3 nucleotides: TGTGCCAGCAGCTTAGCTTGGACCGGGACAGGCATGAACACTGAAGCTTTCTTT. Its protein product is CASSLAWTGTGMNTEAFF.

This clone showed up just a few times. The gene calls are TRBV4-1 and TRBJ1-5, with 9 bases identical to TRBD1. V shed 1 base, J shed 5 bases, and the junction held 6 bases outside the gene matches. From germline, CDR1 is MGHRA and CDR2 YSYEKL. The CDR3 has 16 amino acids. This chain's CDR3 is CASSQGDRVGHQPQHF. The CDR3, as DNA: TGCGCCAGCAGCCAAGGGGACAGGGTTGGACATCAGCCCCAGCATTTT.

The V gene is TRBV3-1 (or the pseudogene TRBV3-2), the J gene TRBJ1-3; TRBD1 might be the D (6 bases). Germline loops: CDR1 LGHDT, CDR2 YNNKEL (reference sequence). The CDR3 is made up of 15 amino acids. The ends were cut back, 2 bases at V and 2 bases at J, with 10 bases in the middle. CDR3 bases: TGTGCCAGCAGCCAAATGAGGACAGCTGGAAACACCATATATTTT. As protein: CASSQMRTAGNTIYF.

This clone was detected only once. The J gene is TRBJ1-5, the V gene TRBV7-3; 9 nucleotides match TRBD1. V lost 6 bases to trimming and J lost 6 bases; unmatched junction nucleotides: 9. Germline V lookup: CDR1 SGHTA, CDR2 FQGTGA. This CDR3 comprises 15 residues. As DNA, the CDR3 is TGTGCCAGCAGTTCCGGGACAGGGATGAGTCAGCCCCAGCATTTT. This encodes CASSSGTGMSQPQHF.

J is TRBJ1-1 and V is TRBV7-9; D gene ambiguous. The V gene lost 2 bases and the J gene lost 4 bases, with 14 bases spanning the gap. Germline values: CDR1 SEHNR, CDR2 FQNEAQ (reference sequence). The CDR3 contains 15 residues. CDR3 coding DNA: TGTGCCAGCAGCTTATTAGAGCGGATTAGCACTGAAGCTTTCTTT. Amino acids: CASSLLERISTEAFF.